This TCR beta chain was captured by sequencing in a study of vaccination effects on CD4 cells after COVID-19. Repertoires were generated with immunoSEQ multiplex PCR, while TCRdb's copy carries only in-frame clones and drops some. The data show 25,000 or so clones, approximately 64% seen once. Expansion of antigen-specific CD4+ T cells with viral peptide pools was carried out by the ViraFEST assay before sequencing. After roughly 9 days in culture, the CD4+ T cells were isolated. Vaccine recipients, nucleocapsid antibody negative, had no prior SARS-CoV-2 infection. Peptides at roughly 10 ug/ml and IL-2 at 10 IU/ml were added to around 2 million PBMC per well. Overall study results and limits: Marked clonal contraction was seen in infection- and vaccine-induced clones late after vaccination.

The germline CDR1 and CDR2 sequences are LGHNA and YNFKEQ. The CDR3 contains 14 residues. V lost 2 bases, J lost 3 bases, and 3 bases stayed unmatched. For this clone: The antigen is not known.

The receptor was derived from a human donor who received a COVID-19 vaccine. J is TRBJ1-1 and V is TRBV4-2, with TRBD1 matching 7 bases. The sequencing used CD4+ T cells from PBMCs cultured with HCoV-OC43 spike peptides, collected before COVID-19 vaccination. Subset meaning: HCoV-OC43 spike overlapping peptide pool stimulation. In nucleotides, the CDR3 is TGTGCCAGCAGCCAACCAGACAGGGACACTGAAGCTTTCTTT. It yields the protein CASSQPDRDTEAFF.